The TCR beta chain under discussion was sequenced for a study of brain T cells in children with intractable seizures. The method was immunoSEQ multiplex PCR; TCRdb's version includes in-frame clones alone and lacks a portion of them. The sample yields about 350,000 clones, roughly 93% seen once. The study, taken as a whole, reports: Viral specificity was inferred only from CDR3 similarity; HCMV serostatus was unknown.

Time point denoted: blood from clinic visit 5 months post-surgery; TSC patient then seizure free. Surgery cases with the highest brain T cell transcript signatures were chosen for sequencing. At least one anti-epileptic drug was given before surgery. Notes on this clone: Antigen: not known.

The CDR3 has 12 residues. V lost 3 bases and J 8 bases, leaving 10 bases between the germline ends. CDR1 PRHDT and CDR2 FYEKMQ come from the germline V gene (reference sequence). The chain joins TRBV13 to TRBJ1-2, with unresolved D. The sample was peripheral blood, taken more than 4 months after surgery. The receptor was isolated from a boy in the first two years of life with tuberous sclerosis and intractable seizures. The CDR3 spells CASSFRAGGYTF. The CDR3 bases are TGTGCCAGCAGCTTTAGGGCGGGGGGCTACACCTTC.